This TCR beta chain was recorded in a study of early T cells in non-severe SARS-CoV-2 infection. Whole-study context: The authors sequenced bulk RNA from unsorted whole blood, leaving chains unpaired.

At least ten counts were recorded for this clonotype. What it recognizes is unknown. The CDR3 has 15 amino acids. CDR1 is KGHSH, CDR2 LQKENI, per germline. The V gene end was trimmed by 5 bases and the J gene end by 4 bases; junction bases not matched to a gene: 8. Study outcomes and limitations: The VDJdb matching leaned toward anti-spike CD8 responses and overlooked private and CD4 specificities.

Individual cDNA molecules were tagged with unique molecular identifiers. TCRdb reprocessed the 5' RACE reads via MiXCR and lists one record per CDR3 protein. The sample has 80,000 to 100,000 distinct CDR3 sequences, around 15% seen once. What was sequenced was whole blood. The receptor was isolated from an adult who was a healthcare worker with PCR-confirmed SARS-CoV-2 infection or an uninfected control (not recorded which). This chain uses TRBV18 with TRBJ1-5; 7 nucleotides align to TRBD1. The CDR3 coding sequence is TGTGCCAGCTCATCGGGGACAGACCTAAATCAGCCCCAGCATTTT. This codes for CASSSGTDLNQPQHF.